This T cell receptor beta chain was identified during a study of Graves' ophthalmopathy and Graves' hyperthyroidism. Amplified TCR beta CDR3 regions were obtained using RNA transcripts as template. First-round RT-PCR employed HTBI primers, with a second-round multiplex PCR after it. MiXCR was run by TCRdb on the multiplex PCR reads, yielding one entry per CDR3 protein. Among approximately 700,000 distinct CDR3 sequences listed, 40% were seen once. Per germline, CDR1 SGHTA and CDR2 FQGNSA. With V trimmed by 6 bases and J by 10 bases, 17 bases remained unmatched. The CDR3 is made up of 15 amino acids. The TCR originated in an adult man with Graves' ophthalmopathy. Specimen: peripheral blood. This rearrangement joins TRBV7-2 to TRBJ1-1, with 7 bases fitting TRBD1. In nucleotides, the CDR3 is TGTGCCAGCAGGGACCGGACAGGCTCCGGTGGTGGAGCTTTCTTT. Encoded protein: CASRDRTGSGGGAFF.